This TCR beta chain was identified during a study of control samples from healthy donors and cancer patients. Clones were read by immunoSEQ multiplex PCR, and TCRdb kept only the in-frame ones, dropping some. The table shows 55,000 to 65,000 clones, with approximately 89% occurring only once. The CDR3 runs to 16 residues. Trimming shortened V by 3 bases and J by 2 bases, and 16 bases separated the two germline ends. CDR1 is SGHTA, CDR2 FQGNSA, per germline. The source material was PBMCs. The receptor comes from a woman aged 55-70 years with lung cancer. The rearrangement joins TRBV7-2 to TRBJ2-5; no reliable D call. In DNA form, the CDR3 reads TGTGCCAGCAGCTTCGCAGTGGGCAGGAATCAAGAGACCCAGTACTTC. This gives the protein CASSFAVGRNQETQYF.